The 18 T cell receptor beta chains reported below all come from one sample, sequenced in a study of cytomegalovirus exposure and HLA in healthy donors. PCR involved 60 Vbeta and 13 Jbeta primers. This table comes from immunoSEQ multiplex PCR, and its TCRdb copy is limited to in-frame clones, with some not included. The data show roughly 160,000 clones, roughly 79% seen once. What was sequenced was PBMCs. These receptors originate from a woman in her fifties or sixties in good health and CMV-seropositive.

The rearrangement uses TRBV15 and TRBJ2-3, with 10 positions matching TRBD1. V was clipped by 1 base and J by 4 bases; unmatched bases: 11. Looked up from germline, CDR1 is LNHNV and CDR2 is YYDKDF (reference sequence). The length of the CDR3 is 18 residues. The CDR3 sequence: CATSRGITGTGDPDTQYF. CDR3 DNA sequence: TGTGCCACCAGCAGAGGGATTACCGGGACAGGGGACCCAGATACGCAGTATTTT.

This clone was seen more than once but under ten times. V usage is TRBV5-1 and J usage is TRBJ2-1; no firm D call. The germline V gene has CDR1 SGHRS and CDR2 YFSETQ. V was trimmed by 0 bases and J by 8 bases, leaving 9 bases between them. This CDR3 comprises 13 residues. CDR3 sequence reads: CASSLDRGDEQFF. CDR3 sequence (DNA): TGCGCCAGCAGCTTGGACCGAGGCGATGAGCAGTTCTTC.

The rearrangement uses TRBV5-1 and TRBJ2-3, with a tentative D call TRBD2 (6 bases). The germline V gene encodes CDR1 SGHRS and CDR2 YFSETQ. The CDR3 has 13 amino acids. V was cut by 2 bases and J by 6 bases, with 10 bases left in between. In DNA form, the CDR3 reads TGCGCCAGCAGCTTCTCTAGCGAGGATACGCAGTATTTT. Amino acid sequence: CASSFSSEDTQYF. Looking up the rest from reference TRBV5-1 and TRBJ2-3 gives the full variable domain: KAGVTQTPRYLIKTRGQQVTLSCSPISGHRSVSWYQQTPGQGLQFLFEYFSETQRNKGNFPGRFSGRQFSNSRSEMNVSTLELGDSALYLCASSFSSEDTQYFGPGTRLTVL.

In this sample, this clone turned up a few times. The chain joins TRBV5-1 to TRBJ1-6, with 8 nucleotides matching TRBD1. CDR3 size: 14 residues. Germline CDR1 is SGHRS and CDR2 is YFSETQ. V shed 3 bases and J 8 bases; nucleotides not matched to a gene: 4. CDR3 protein: CASSSLTGDSPLHF. DNA of the CDR3: TGCGCCAGCAGCTCACTGACAGGGGATTCACCCCTCCACTTT.

This chain uses TRBV4-1 with TRBJ2-1, with a tentative D call TRBD1 (6 bases). Per germline, CDR1 MGHRA and CDR2 YSYEKL. The CDR3 totals 16 residues. The V gene lost 2 bases and the J gene lost 4 bases, with 15 bases spanning the gap. In DNA, the CDR3 is TGCGCCAGCAGCCAACCTGGACAGCGCCAATACAATGAGCAGTTCTTC. This translates into CASSQPGQRQYNEQFF.

Regarding this clone: An end of the junction differs from the germline gene, which may be a read error. Here the CDR3 reads CASSLAGGSAKNSQYF. In nucleotides, the CDR3 is TGTGCCAGCAGCTTAGCGGGTGGGTCTGCCAAAAACAGTCAGTACTTC. This chain connects TRBV5-8 to TRBJ2-4; tentatively, D is TRBD2 (6 bases). The V gene's germline CDR1 is SGHTS and CDR2 YDEGEE. This CDR3 contains 16 residues.

The CDR3 DNA is TGTGCCAGCAGTTTAAAGCCCCCCACAAATTGGAGCAGGGGGCGTAACTATGGCTACACCTTC. It yields the protein CASSLKPPTNWSRGRNYGYTF. The chain joins TRBV6-9 to TRBJ1-2, with 8 bases fitting TRBD1. The CDR3 extends over 21 amino acids. The V gene's germline CDR1 is MNHGY and CDR2 SVAAGI. V was pared by 4 bases and J by 1 base, with 23 bases of the junction left unmatched.

The chain couples TRBV10-3 to TRBJ2-3; perhaps TRBD2 as D (5 bases). In germline, CDR1 is ENHRY, CDR2 SYGVKD. V dropped 6 bases and J dropped 0 bases, with 13 bases sitting between them. The CDR3 sequence is 15 residues long. CDR3 sequence (DNA): TGTGCCATCAGGCCCGAAGGGAGCAGCACAGATACGCAGTATTTT. Translating it yields CAIRPEGSSTDTQYF.

This clone came up a few times. The CDR3 sequence: CASSFIRSDRGRSYGYTF. CDR3 in DNA: TGTGCCAGCAGCTTTATTCGAAGTGACAGGGGGCGCAGCTATGGCTACACCTTC. The chain recombines TRBV7-9 with TRBJ1-2; TRBD1 agrees at 10 bases. V lost 3 bases, J lost 4 bases, and 14 bases stayed unmatched. CDR1 is SEHNR, CDR2 FQNEAQ, per germline (reference sequence). The CDR3 loop spans 18 amino acids.

V and J are TRBV2 and TRBJ1-1; TRBD1 aligns across 7 bases. Germline V gives CDR1 SNHLY, CDR2 FYNNEI. This CDR3 contains 15 residues. The V gene end was trimmed by 7 bases and the J gene end by 1 base; junction bases not matched to a gene: 9. The CDR3 sequence: CASNLESGGNTEAFF. DNA for the CDR3: TGTGCCAGCAACTTAGAATCAGGGGGGAACACTGAAGCTTTCTTT.

The chain has TRBV2 and TRBJ2-3; D is possibly TRBD2 (6 bases). The CDR3 loop spans 18 amino acids. Trimming cost V 5 bases and J 2 bases, with 23 bases left between them. Germline V gene lookup returns CDR1 SNHLY and CDR2 FYNNEI. The CDR3 region is CASSRKRRGIDSTDTQYF. The DNA for the CDR3 is TGTGCCAGCAGTAGAAAGAGGCGCGGGATCGATTCCACAGATACGCAGTATTTT.

J is TRBJ2-7 and V is TRBV14, with TRBD1 identical over 7 bases. Germline V lookup: CDR1 SGHDN, CDR2 FVKESK. This CDR3 is built from 13 residues. V was pared by 3 bases and J by 6 bases, with 5 bases of the junction left unmatched. CDR3 sequence reads: CASSQSTGTEQYF. CDR3 coding DNA: TGTGCCAGCAGCCAGTCGACAGGGACCGAGCAGTACTTC.

V usage is TRBV7-2 and J usage is TRBJ2-3, with 9 bases that match TRBD1. The CDR3 has 13 residues. V dropped 5 bases and J dropped 8; count of bases not matched to a gene: 5. CDR1 and CDR2 (germline): SGHTA, FQGNSA. The CDR3 protein is CASSPRQGGTQYF. The CDR3 nucleotides read TGTGCCAGCAGCCCCAGACAGGGGGGTACGCAGTATTTT.

The V and J genes are TRBV9 and TRBJ2-1, with 8 bases matching TRBD2. Germline lookup yields CDR1 SGDLS and CDR2 YYNGEE. CDR3 length: 19 amino acids. The V segment lost 4 bases and the J segment 2 bases; nucleotides outside the gene matches: 17. The chain's CDR3 is CASSTQGLITSGAYNEQFF. CDR3 nucleotides: TGTGCCAGCAGCACCCAAGGACTGATAACTAGCGGAGCCTACAATGAGCAGTTCTTC.

This chain uses TRBV4-3 with TRBJ2-7; 14 bases align to TRBD2. Germline loops: CDR1 LGHNA, CDR2 YSLEER. CDR3 length equals 17 residues. V dropped 1 base and J dropped 5; count of bases not matched to a gene: 7. CDR3 nucleotide sequence: TGCGCCAGCAGCCAAGCCGGGACTAGCGGGAGTCACGACGAGCAGTACTTC. Translation: CASSQAGTSGSHDEQYF.

This chain uses TRBV19 with TRBJ1-1, with 7 bases that match TRBD1. The CDR3 consists of 16 residues. The germline CDR1 and CDR2 sequences are LNHDA and SQIVND (reference sequence). J was trimmed by 5 bases and V by 5 bases; bases with no gene match: 14. The DNA of the CDR3 is TGTGCCAGTAGTTTTCCCTCGGGACAGCGGAGGACTGAAGCTTTCTTT. It encodes CASSFPSGQRRTEAFF.

The rearrangement uses TRBV6-1 and TRBJ2-5; the D is unclear. The CDR3 contains 13 residues. The ends were cut back, 6 bases at V and 4 bases at J, with 12 bases in the middle. The germline V gene encodes CDR1 MNHNS and CDR2 SASEGT. Written as DNA, the CDR3 is TGTGCCAGCAGCCAACCTCGCGGAGAGACCCAGTACTTC. Translation gives CASSQPRGETQYF.

Remarks on this clone: The germline gene is not matched at one end of the junction; a read error may be the cause. The rearrangement links TRBV5-4 to TRBJ2-4; 7 bases are a match to TRBD1. CDR3 size: 14 residues. CDR1 SGHNT and CDR2 YYREEE come from the germline V gene (reference sequence). The CDR3 DNA reads as TGTGCCAGCAGCTTGAGGGACAGCAAAAACAGTCAGTACTTC. This translates into CASSLRDSKNSQYF.